This T cell receptor (beta chain) appears in the sequencing data of a study of T cells expressing NK-cell markers. Study at large: Seven HCMV-seropositive donors and one seronegative donor made up the eight sequenced donors.

5'RACE template switching built TCR beta cDNA with unique molecular identifiers. TCRdb re-called the 5' RACE reads; every CDR3 protein appears as one record, without DNA. Found here are about 260,000 distinct CDR3 sequences; the top ten clones hold around 4.2%. There are 12 residues in the CDR3. The germline CDR1 and CDR2 sequences are SGHTA and FQGNSA. Material: blood T cells: a sorted CD56 or NKG2C T cell subset, CD4+ or CD8+ T cells, or bulk PBMC T cells (not recorded which). This clonotype was obtained from a woman aged 18 to 75 in good health. V gene TRBV7-2 combines with J gene TRBJ2-1. The CDR3 reads CASSLGWGEQFF. Variable domain in full (rest from reference TRBV7-2 and TRBJ2-1): GAGVSQSPSNKVTEKGKDVELRCDPISGHTALYWYRQSLGQGLEFLIYFQGNSAPDKSGLPSDRFSAERTGGSVSTLTIQRTQQEDSAVYLCASSLGWGEQFFGPGTRLTVL.